The present TCR beta chain was sequenced within a study of blood T cell repertoires in COVID-19. Measured with immunoSEQ multiplex PCR; TCRdb has only the in-frame clones, and not every one. The sample has about 200,000 clones; about 83% are singletons. Germline loops: CDR1 KGHSH, CDR2 LQKENI. CDR3 size: 17 residues. With V trimmed by 3 bases and J by 5 bases, 13 bases remained unmatched. The sequenced material came from PBMCs or T cells enriched from blood (not recorded which). The sequence came from a man aged 40-55 years with acute COVID-19. V usage is TRBV18 and J usage is TRBJ2-1, with 7 nucleotides matching TRBD2. The CDR3 bases are TGTGCCAGCTCACCCCGGTTTCTGGCTAGCGGAAACAATGAGCAGTTCTTC. This gives the protein CASSPRFLASGNNEQFF.